The next 10 T cell receptor beta chains were all read from a single sample in a study of human T cells and chemical hapten exposure. TCRdb re-derived calls from the RACE reads in MiXCR, one entry per CDR3 protein. The sample consists of under 300,000 distinct CDR3 sequences, about 8.6% of them appearing once. The time point here: pre-sensitization, week 0. Treatment specified: therapeutic diphenylcyclopropenone sensitization with weekly scalp DPC. Sequencing used whole blood, obtained in connection with sensitization to the hapten diphenylcyclopropenone (DPC). Every receptor here comes from a woman aged 40 to 49 with alopecia areata. Some clones in this sample may be carry-over from other donors' samples.

This rearrangement joins TRBV5-5 to TRBJ1-5; 7 bases align to TRBD1. The CDR3 consists of 15 residues. Germline V gene sequence: CDR1 SGHKS, CDR2 YYEKEE (reference sequence). Trimming at V came to 5 bases and at J to 1 base, leaving 6 bases not matched to a gene. CDR3 bases: TGTGCCAGCAGTTTTACAGGGGTCAGCAATCAGCCCCAGCATTTT. It encodes CASSFTGVSNQPQHF.

This rearrangement joins TRBV20-1 to TRBJ1-1, with D possibly being TRBD1 (5 bases). V lost 5 bases and J lost 1, with 5 bases in between. CDR1 and CDR2 from the germline V gene are DFQATT and SNEGSKA (reference sequence). The CDR3 totals 11 residues. The CDR3 reads CSAGQNTEAFF. For the CDR3, the DNA is TGCAGTGCTGGACAGAACACTGAAGCTTTCTTT.

In this sample, this clonotype turned up a few times. The chain carries TRBV28 and TRBJ2-2, with TRBD1 matching 8 bases. J was trimmed by 1 base and V by 4 bases; bases with no gene match: 5. The CDR3 is made up of 16 amino acids. CDR1 MDHEN and CDR2 SYDVKM come from the germline V gene. CDR3 loop: CASSSRTGLNTGELFF. CDR3 DNA sequence: TGTGCCAGCAGTTCCAGGACAGGGTTGAACACCGGGGAGCTGTTTTTT.

This clonotype showed up many times. The chain is built from TRBV10-3 and TRBJ2-7; possibly TRBD1 for D (5 bases). Germline V gives CDR1 ENHRY, CDR2 SYGVKD. The CDR3 totals 15 residues. With 4 bases removed from V and 0 bases from J, the gap between germline ends came to 13 bases. The CDR3 reads CAISGPQDSSYEQYF. CDR3 sequence (DNA): TGTGCCATCAGTGGCCCACAGGATAGCTCCTACGAGCAGTACTTC.

This rearrangement joins TRBV29-1 to TRBJ1-1, with 7 nucleotides matching TRBD1. Germline lookup yields CDR1 SQVTM and CDR2 ANQGSEA. CDR3 length: 14 amino acids. V shed 5 bases, J shed 0 bases, and the junction held 6 bases outside the gene matches. CDR3 sequence reads: CSVSRDSMNTEAFF. In nucleotides, the CDR3 is TGCAGCGTTTCCCGGGACAGTATGAACACTGAAGCTTTCTTT.

This clonotype was detected a few times. The J gene is TRBJ2-7, the V gene TRBV3-1; a weak D match, TRBD2 (6 bases). Trimming shortened V by 4 bases and J by 5 bases, and 18 bases separated the two germline ends. The CDR3 consists of 15 residues. From germline, CDR1 is LGHDT and CDR2 YNNKEL (reference sequence). The CDR3 spells CASSPGGVRRDEQYF. The CDR3 coding sequence is TGTGCCAGCAGCCCTGGCGGGGTCCGTCGTGACGAGCAGTACTTC.

At least ten counts were recorded for this clonotype. The chain couples TRBV4-3 to TRBJ2-5; D gene uncertain. The CDR3 is 16 amino acids. Germline loops: CDR1 LGHNA, CDR2 YSLEER. V lost 2 bases and J 4 bases, leaving 17 bases between the germline ends. Here the CDR3 reads CASSQSGSRFGETQYF. As DNA, the CDR3 is TGCGCCAGCAGCCAATCGGGTAGCCGGTTCGGAGAGACCCAGTACTTC.

This clonotype was picked up a small number of times. The chain uses TRBV12-5 and TRBJ2-4; the D is unclear. V was pared by 1 base and J by 0 bases, with 7 bases between. Germline values: CDR1 LGHNT, CDR2 FRNRAP. The CDR3 length is 15 residues. The CDR3 loop reads CASGLETLAKNIQYF. In DNA, the CDR3 is TGTGCTAGTGGTTTGGAAACTCTAGCCAAAAACATTCAGTACTTC.

This clonotype was counted a few times. This chain uses TRBV6-2 or TRBV6-3 with TRBJ2-3, with a possible D match to TRBD2 (5 bases). The CDR3 extends over 16 amino acids. CDR1 is MNHEY and CDR2 is SVGEGT in the germline V gene. Trimming stripped 2 bases from V and 2 bases from J, with 14 bases between. CDR3 sequence reads: CASSYPPQRITDTQYF. DNA of the CDR3: TGTGCCAGCAGTTACCCGCCCCAGCGGATCACAGATACGCAGTATTTT.

This clonotype was observed many times. The rearrangement uses TRBV14 and TRBJ2-7, with D perhaps TRBD1 or TRBD2 (6 bases each). There are 14 residues in the CDR3. V was shortened by 6 bases and J by 1 base, with 13 bases between the two germline ends. The germline V gene has CDR1 SGHDN and CDR2 FVKESK. CDR3 sequence (DNA): TGTGCCAGCAGGGGTTCGGGGGCTTCCTACGAGCAGTACTTC. Protein sequence: CASRGSGASYEQYF.